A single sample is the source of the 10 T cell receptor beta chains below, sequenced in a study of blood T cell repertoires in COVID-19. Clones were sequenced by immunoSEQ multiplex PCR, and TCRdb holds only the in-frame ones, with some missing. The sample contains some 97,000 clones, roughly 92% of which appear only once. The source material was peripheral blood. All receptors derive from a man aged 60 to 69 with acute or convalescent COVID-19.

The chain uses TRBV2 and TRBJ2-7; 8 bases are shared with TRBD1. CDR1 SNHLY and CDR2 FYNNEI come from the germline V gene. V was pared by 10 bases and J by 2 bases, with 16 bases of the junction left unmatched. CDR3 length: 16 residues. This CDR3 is CATRWDRRSPPYEQYV. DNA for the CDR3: TGTGCCACCCGGTGGGACAGGCGATCCCCCCCCTACGAGCAGTACGTC.

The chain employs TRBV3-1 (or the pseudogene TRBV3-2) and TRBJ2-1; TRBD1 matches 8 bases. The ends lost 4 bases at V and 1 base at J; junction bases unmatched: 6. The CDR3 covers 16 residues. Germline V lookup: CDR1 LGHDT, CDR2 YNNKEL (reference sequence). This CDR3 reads CASSRNTGGSYNEQFF. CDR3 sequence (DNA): TGTGCCAGCAGCCGGAATACAGGGGGATCCTACAATGAGCAGTTCTTC.

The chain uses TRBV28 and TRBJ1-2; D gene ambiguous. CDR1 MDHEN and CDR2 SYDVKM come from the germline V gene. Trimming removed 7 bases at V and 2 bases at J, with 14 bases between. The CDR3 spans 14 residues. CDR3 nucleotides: TGTGCCAGCACCTCGGGCGGAGGCAACTATGGCTACACCTTC. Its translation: CASTSGGGNYGYTF.

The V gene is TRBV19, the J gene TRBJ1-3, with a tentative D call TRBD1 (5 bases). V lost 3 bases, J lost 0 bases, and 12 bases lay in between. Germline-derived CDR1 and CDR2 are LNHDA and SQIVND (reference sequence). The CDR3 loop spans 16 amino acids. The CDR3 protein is CASSMAGTFSGNTIYF. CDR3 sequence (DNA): TGTGCCAGTAGTATGGCGGGGACCTTCTCTGGAAACACCATATATTTT.

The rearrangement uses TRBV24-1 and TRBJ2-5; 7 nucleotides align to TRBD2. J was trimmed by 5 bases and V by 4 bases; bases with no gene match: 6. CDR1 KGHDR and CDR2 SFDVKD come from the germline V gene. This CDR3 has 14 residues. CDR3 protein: CATSDRTRVETQYF. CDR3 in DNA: TGTGCCACCAGTGACCGGACTAGGGTGGAGACCCAGTACTTC.

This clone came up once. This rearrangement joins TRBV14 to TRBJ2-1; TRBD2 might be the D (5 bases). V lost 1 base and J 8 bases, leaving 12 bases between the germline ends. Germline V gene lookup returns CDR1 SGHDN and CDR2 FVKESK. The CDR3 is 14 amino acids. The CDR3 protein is CASSQGLAIDEQFF. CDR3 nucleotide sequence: TGTGCCAGCAGCCAAGGATTAGCGATAGATGAGCAGTTCTTC. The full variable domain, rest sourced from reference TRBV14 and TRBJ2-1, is EAGVTQFPSHSVIEKGQTVTLRCDPISGHDNLYWYRRVMGKEIKFLLHFVKESKQDESGMPNNRFLAERTGGTYSTLKVQPAELEDSGVYFCASSQGLAIDEQFFGPGTRLTVL.

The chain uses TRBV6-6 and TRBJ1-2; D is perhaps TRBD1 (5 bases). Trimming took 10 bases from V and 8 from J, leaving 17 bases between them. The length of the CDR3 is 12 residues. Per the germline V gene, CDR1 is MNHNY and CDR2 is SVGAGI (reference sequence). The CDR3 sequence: CATVQGNRGYTF. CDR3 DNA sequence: TGTGCCACCGTTCAGGGTAATCGGGGCTACACCTTC.

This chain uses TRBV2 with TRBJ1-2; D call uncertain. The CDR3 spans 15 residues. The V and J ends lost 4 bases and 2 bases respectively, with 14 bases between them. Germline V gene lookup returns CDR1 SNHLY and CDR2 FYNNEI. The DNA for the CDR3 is TGTGCCAGCAGTGGGGCAAACTCCCCCAACTATGGCTACACCTTC. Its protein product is CASSGANSPNYGYTF.

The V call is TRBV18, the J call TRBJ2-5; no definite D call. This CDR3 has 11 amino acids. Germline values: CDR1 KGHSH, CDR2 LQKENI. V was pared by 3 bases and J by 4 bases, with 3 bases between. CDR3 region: CASSPLETQYF. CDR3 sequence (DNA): TGTGCCAGCTCACCTCTAGAGACCCAGTACTTC.

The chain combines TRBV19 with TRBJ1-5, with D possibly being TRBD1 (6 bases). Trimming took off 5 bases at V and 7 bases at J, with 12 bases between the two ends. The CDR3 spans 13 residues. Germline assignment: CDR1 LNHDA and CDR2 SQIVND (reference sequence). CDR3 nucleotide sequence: TGTGCCAGTAGTCCCGGGGGGCACCAGCCCCAGCATTTT. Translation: CASSPGGHQPQHF.